This entry concerns a single T cell receptor beta chain. CDR1 and CDR2 from the germline V gene are MNHNY and SVGAGI (reference sequence). Trimming took off 7 bases at V and 5 bases at J, with 5 bases between the two ends. The CDR3 extends over 11 amino acids. The data were obtained in a study of tumor T cells in aggressive B-cell lymphoma. Assay: immunoSEQ multiplex PCR; the TCRdb copy retains only in-frame clones and omits some. Of 6,000 or so clones in the sample, around 79% were seen once. The sequence was obtained from an adult with diffuse large B cell lymphoma. V is TRBV6-6 and J is TRBJ2-2; D is undetermined. The sequenced sample was tumor tissue. In nucleotides, the CDR3 is TGTGCCAGCACTGTGACCGGGGAGCTGTTTTTT. It translates to CASTVTGELFF.